A single sample gave rise to the 8 T cell receptor beta chains below, sequenced in a study of cytomegalovirus exposure and HLA in healthy donors. A multiplex PCR was run with 60 Vbeta primers and 13 Jbeta primers. The assay was immunoSEQ multiplex PCR, and TCRdb's table has in-frame clones only and misses some. The sample lists 160,000 or so clones; 86% were seen once. Sequencing was performed on PBMCs. These receptors all come from a woman under 30 in good health and CMV-seronegative.

The CDR3 here is CASKPAGAGETQYF. The CDR3 DNA sequence: TGTGCCAGCAAACCAGCGGGGGCGGGGGAGACCCAGTACTTC. The chain recombines TRBV6-5 with TRBJ2-5; TRBD2 agrees at 8 bases. This CDR3 has 14 residues. V lost 7 bases to trimming and J lost 5 bases; unmatched junction nucleotides: 9. Germline loops: CDR1 MNHEY, CDR2 SVGAGI.

This chain connects TRBV18 to TRBJ1-6, with no clear D. Trimming took off 5 bases at V and 9 bases at J, with 14 bases between the two ends. Germline V gene lookup returns CDR1 KGHSH and CDR2 LQKENI. This CDR3 comprises 14 residues. CDR3 DNA sequence: TGTGCCAGCTCAAACGAGGTCGAAGGTTCACCCCTCCACTTT. It yields the protein CASSNEVEGSPLHF.

J is TRBJ1-5 and V is TRBV15; TRBD1 is a possible D gene (6 bases). The CDR3 length is 16 residues. Germline V gives CDR1 LNHNV, CDR2 YYDKDF (reference sequence). Between the trimmed V and J ends, which lost 6 bases and 7 bases, there was a span of 22 bases. For the CDR3, the DNA is TGTGCCACCAGTACACCCCCAGGGGTTGGTAGGCAGCCCCAGCATTTT. Its translation: CATSTPPGVGRQPQHF.

CDR3 region: CATSRHTQGGSYEQYF. In nucleotides, the CDR3 is TGTGCCACCAGCAGACATACCCAGGGGGGATCCTACGAGCAGTACTTC. The V gene is TRBV15, the J gene TRBJ2-7, with a possible D match to TRBD1 (7 bases). The CDR3 covers 16 residues. Germline V gene lookup returns CDR1 LNHNV and CDR2 YYDKDF (reference sequence). Trimming took off 2 bases at V and 1 base at J, with 15 bases between the two ends.

This chain connects TRBV19 to TRBJ2-7, with 9 bases that match TRBD1. CDR3 length: 13 residues. From germline, CDR1 is LNHDA and CDR2 SQIVND (reference sequence). The ends lost 9 bases at V and 0 bases at J; junction bases unmatched: 3. CDR3 residues: CASGTGSSYEQYF. CDR3 bases: TGTGCCAGCGGGACAGGGAGCTCCTACGAGCAGTACTTC. The entire variable domain, with the rest obtained from reference TRBV19 and TRBJ2-7, is as follows: DGGITQSPKYLFRKEGQNVTLSCEQNLNHDAMYWYRQDPGQGLRLIYYSQIVNDFQKGDIAEGYSVSREKKESFPLTVTSAQKNPTAFYLCASGTGSSYEQYFGPGTRLTVT.

The chain couples TRBV4-2 to TRBJ1-1; unclear D gene. V was shortened by 5 bases and J by 0 bases, with 13 bases between the two germline ends. CDR1 and CDR2 (germline): LGHNA, YNFKEQ. The CDR3 contains 15 residues. CDR3: CASSVADGMNTEAFF. The DNA of the CDR3 is TGTGCCAGCAGCGTAGCGGACGGAATGAACACTGAAGCTTTCTTT.

The genes are TRBV27 and TRBJ2-7, with 11 bases that match TRBD2. The trim removed 6 bases at V and 3 bases at J, leaving 7 bases unmatched. The germline CDR1 and CDR2 sequences are MNHEY and SMNVEV (reference sequence). The length of the CDR3 is 15 residues. Here the CDR3 reads CASSRGLAEVYEQYF. CDR3 DNA: TGTGCCAGCAGCCGGGGACTAGCGGAGGTCTACGAGCAGTACTTC.

The rearrangement joins TRBV11-2 to TRBJ2-7; 11 nucleotides agree with TRBD2. CDR1 is SGHAT and CDR2 is FQNNGV in the germline V gene. The CDR3 length is 15 residues. The V gene end was trimmed by 6 bases and the J gene end by 0 bases; junction bases not matched to a gene: 4. The CDR3 sequence: CASRRTSGGSYEQYF. CDR3 bases: TGTGCCAGCAGACGAACTAGCGGGGGCTCCTACGAGCAGTACTTC. The full variable domain, with the rest looked up from reference TRBV11-2 and TRBJ2-7, is EAGVAQSPRYKIIEKRQSVAFWCNPISGHATLYWYQQILGQGPKLLIQFQNNGVVDDSQLPKDRFSAERLKGVDSTLKIQPAKLEDSAVYLCASRRTSGGSYEQYFGPGTRLTVT.